The following is a T cell receptor (beta chain) sequence with its context. The J segment lost 6 bases and the V segment lost 7 bases, leaving 5 bases of the junction unmatched. The CDR3 consists of 13 residues. This record belongs to a study of blood T cell repertoires in COVID-19. Sequencing used immunoSEQ multiplex PCR; TCRdb keeps in-frame clones, though not all of them. The profile shows 200,000 to 300,000 clones, 83% of them singletons. V and J are TRBV12-3 or TRBV12-4 and TRBJ2-1; 8 nucleotides match TRBD2. Sequenced: peripheral blood. The origin of this receptor is a human donor in a cohort sampled during active COVID-19. This CDR3 reads CASTPGGRNEQFF. The CDR3, as DNA: TGTGCCAGCACCCCGGGGGGGCGCAATGAGCAGTTCTTC.